This entry lists 27 T cell receptor beta chains sequenced from one sample in a study of response to subunit inactivated influenza vaccine. Via MiXCR, TCRdb re-called the RT-PCR reads, giving one row per CDR3 protein. The table has over 400,000 distinct CDR3 sequences, 10% to 15% seen once; the top ten hold around 14%. The sample in question was PBMCs from blood, obtained 45 days after vaccination. The receptors were sampled from a man aged 45-60 years who received an inactivated influenza vaccine.

This chain links TRBV5-1 with TRBJ2-2; 7 bases are a match to TRBD1. Unmatched junction bases numbered 4, after V lost 4 bases and J lost 1 base. Germline lookup yields CDR1 SGHRS and CDR2 YFSETQ. The CDR3 covers 15 residues. The CDR3 nucleotides read TGCGCCAGCAGCGTTAACAGGGGGAACACCGGGGAGCTGTTTTTT. Translating gives CASSVNRGNTGELFF.

This clonotype has more than one count but fewer than ten. The genes are TRBV4-2 and TRBJ1-2; D call uncertain. CDR3 length: 14 amino acids. The germline V gene encodes CDR1 LGHNA and CDR2 YNFKEQ. V was clipped by 3 bases and J by 3 bases, with 11 bases between them. The CDR3: CASSQSQEYYGYTF. The CDR3 DNA sequence: TGTGCCAGCAGCCAGAGTCAGGAGTACTATGGCTACACCTTC.

This chain joins TRBV28 and TRBJ1-1; D gene unclear. The length of the CDR3 is 14 residues. V was pared by 6 bases and J by 3 bases, with 14 bases between. Looked up from germline, CDR1 is MDHEN and CDR2 is SYDVKM. The CDR3 spells CASSPGVEDTEAFF. CDR3 DNA: TGTGCCAGCAGCCCTGGGGTGGAGGACACTGAAGCTTTCTTT.

The V and J genes are TRBV6-1 and TRBJ2-7, with 7 bases fitting TRBD1. The CDR3 runs to 15 residues. Germline CDR1 is MNHNS and CDR2 is SASEGT. With 6 bases clipped from V and 0 bases from J, the junction kept 8 bases outside the gene matches. CDR3 nucleotide sequence: TGTGCCAGCAGACTAACCGGGACAGCCTCCTACGAGCAGTACTTC. It codes for CASRLTGTASYEQYF.

This clonotype has ten or more counts. The rearrangement links TRBV4-3 to TRBJ1-1; D perhaps matches TRBD1 (6 bases). This CDR3 contains 17 residues. Germline CDR1 LGHNA, CDR2 YSLEER. V lost 0 bases to trimming and J lost 1 base, with 15 bases between them. The DNA of the CDR3 is TGCGCCAGCAGCCAAGATGTGGGGGGCAGGAGGAACACTGAAGCTTTCTTT. It is translated as CASSQDVGGRRNTEAFF.

The CDR3 here is CASSRNWGDTQYF. The CDR3 nucleotides are TGTGCCAGCAGCCGAAATTGGGGAGATACGCAGTATTTT. The chain couples TRBV7-3 to TRBJ2-3; D remains unclear. The CDR3 runs to 13 residues. CDR1 and CDR2 from the germline V gene are SGHTA and FQGTGA. With 5 bases removed from V and 5 bases from J, the gap between germline ends came to 11 bases.

This clonotype has just a few counts. This chain joins TRBV7-6 and TRBJ2-7; 8 nucleotides match TRBD2. CDR1 SGHVS and CDR2 FNYEAQ come from the germline V gene. This CDR3 is 21 amino acids long. V was pared by 7 bases and J by 4 bases, with 30 bases of the junction left unmatched. As DNA, the CDR3 is TGTGCCAGCACCTTGGTAGGGGCCCCAGCTAGCGGGCCAATCCCGTTATACGAGCAGTACTTC. Translated: CASTLVGAPASGPIPLYEQYF. The variable domain in full, completed from reference TRBV7-6 and TRBJ2-7, reads GAGVSQSPRYKVTKRGQDVALRCDPISGHVSLYWYRQALGQGPEFLTYFNYEAQQDKSGLPNDRFSAERPEGSISTLTIQRTEQRDSAMYRCASTLVGAPASGPIPLYEQYFGPGTRLTVT.

This chain links TRBV25-1 with TRBJ1-1; TRBD1 is a possible D gene (6 bases). CDR1 is MGHDK, CDR2 SYGVNS, per germline. The V end lost 6 bases, the J end lost 9 bases, and 11 bases lay between the germline ends. This CDR3 spans 11 amino acids. In DNA form, the CDR3 reads TGTGCCAGCAGAGCTAGGGGGAAAGCTTTCTTT. This encodes CASRARGKAFF.

This clonotype was seen only a few times. The chain recombines TRBV6-1 with TRBJ1-2; 10 bases map to TRBD1. In germline, CDR1 is MNHNS, CDR2 SASEGT. This CDR3 is 15 amino acids long. The V and J ends lost 5 bases and 3 bases, in that order; junction bases with no gene match: 6. The CDR3 DNA reads TGTGCCAGCAGTCATTCCGGGACAGGGGACTATGGCTACACCTTC. Translating gives CASSHSGTGDYGYTF.

This clonotype was seen more than once but under ten times. The V and J genes are TRBV20-1 and TRBJ2-1; tentative D call: TRBD2 (5 bases). In germline, CDR1 is DFQATT, CDR2 SNEGSKA (reference sequence). Trimming took off 1 base at V and 3 bases at J, with 13 bases between the two ends. The CDR3 totals 15 residues. CDR3 region: CSARGPGWDYNEQFF. The CDR3 nucleotides read TGCAGTGCTAGAGGCCCGGGATGGGACTACAATGAGCAGTTCTTC.

This clonotype was seen more than once but under ten times. This sequence joins TRBV7-9 and TRBJ2-7; no clear D. Trimming left V 5 bases short and J 3 bases short, with 11 bases between. From germline, CDR1 is SEHNR and CDR2 FQNEAQ (reference sequence). The CDR3 is 13 amino acids. The DNA of the CDR3 is TGTGCCAGCAGCAAAACCTCTAACTACGAGCAGTACTTC. Translated: CASSKTSNYEQYF.

This clonotype appeared a few times. The chain carries TRBV12-3 or TRBV12-4 and TRBJ1-4; D call uncertain. V was shortened by 3 bases and J by 5 bases, with 10 bases between the two germline ends. CDR3 length: 14 residues. The CDR3 is CASSFWQENEKLFF. The DNA for the CDR3 is TGTGCCAGCAGTTTCTGGCAGGAAAATGAAAAACTGTTTTTT.

The chain uses TRBV5-1 and TRBJ2-5; 14 bases fit TRBD2. This CDR3 spans 18 amino acids. CDR1 and CDR2 (germline): SGHRS, YFSETQ. V shed 3 bases, J shed 2 bases, and the junction held 9 bases outside the gene matches. CDR3 nucleotides: TGCGCCAGCAGCTCCACCGGGACTAGCGGGAGCGGGCAAGAGACCCAGTACTTC. Amino acids: CASSSTGTSGSGQETQYF.

This clonotype has only a few counts. The gene calls are TRBV5-4 and TRBJ2-1; D ambiguous. Germline V CDR1 and CDR2: SGHNT, YYREEE (reference sequence). Trimming stripped 4 bases from V and 3 bases from J, with 20 bases between. The CDR3 contains 17 residues. CDR3 DNA: TGTGCCAGCAGCGAACCTAGAGCTGGAGAGTTCTACAATGAGCAGTTCTTC. Translation: CASSEPRAGEFYNEQFF.

The chain has TRBV3-1 and TRBJ2-7; no firm D call. From germline, CDR1 is LGHDT and CDR2 YNNKEL (reference sequence). CDR3 length: 11 amino acids. V shed 5 bases and J shed 4 bases, with 6 bases lying between them. The CDR3 nucleotides are TGTGCCAGCAGCTCTCAATACGAGCAGTACTTC. Encoded protein: CASSSQYEQYF.

A few counts support this clonotype. The rearrangement joins TRBV20-1 to TRBJ2-7; unclear D gene. Trimming pared 2 bases from V and 5 bases from J, leaving 7 bases between. Germline CDR1 is DFQATT and CDR2 is SNEGSKA (reference sequence). The length of the CDR3 is 11 residues. The CDR3 sequence is CSARPAHEQYF. In DNA form, the CDR3 reads TGCAGTGCTAGACCTGCCCACGAGCAGTACTTC.

The V gene is TRBV20-1, the J gene TRBJ2-7, with 8 bases matching TRBD2. This CDR3 spans 13 amino acids. The germline gives CDR1 DFQATT, CDR2 SNEGSKA (reference sequence). V lost 6 bases and J lost 6; bases outside the gene matches: 10. As DNA, the CDR3 is TGCAGTGCCCTTACGGGGGGGATCGGCGAGCAGTACTTC. Translated: CSALTGGIGEQYF.

CDR3 bases: TGCGCCAGCAGTACCGGGACAGGGGGGTCAGAGCAGCCCCAGCATTTT. Encoded protein: CASSTGTGGSEQPQHF. The chain has TRBV5-1 and TRBJ1-5, with TRBD1 matching 11 bases. Looked up from germline, CDR1 is SGHRS and CDR2 is YFSETQ. The CDR3 covers 16 residues. Losses at the gene ends were 5 bases for V and 7 bases for J; bases not matched to a gene: 11.

This clonotype was detected only a few times. One end of the junction fails to match germline, which may point to a read error. This sequence joins TRBV4-2 and TRBJ2-5, with TRBD2 matching 13 bases. This CDR3 comprises 15 residues. Germline assignment: CDR1 LGHNA and CDR2 YNFKEQ. CDR3 nucleotide sequence: TGTGCCAGCAGCCAAGATGGGACTAGCGGGGATCGTCTGCTCTTC. This encodes CASSQDGTSGDRLLF.

This clonotype was seen a few times. The chain carries TRBV9 and TRBJ2-2; D gene ambiguous. Germline CDR1 reads SGDLS; CDR2 reads YYNGEE. Trimming cost V 0 bases and J 1 base, with 4 bases left between them. This CDR3 has 14 residues. The CDR3 sequence is CASSVEQNTGELFF. CDR3 nucleotide sequence: TGTGCCAGCAGCGTAGAACAGAACACCGGGGAGCTGTTTTTT.

In this sample, this clonotype turned up many times. This chain uses TRBV6-2 or TRBV6-3 with TRBJ2-5; 7 bases are shared with TRBD2. Trimming removed 6 bases from V and 0 bases from J; junction bases left unmatched: 1. This CDR3 has 13 residues. Germline CDR1 reads MNHEY; CDR2 reads SVGEGT. The CDR3 nucleotides read TGTGCCAGCAGAGCGGGACACCAAGAGACCCAGTACTTC. This translates into CASRAGHQETQYF.

The J gene is TRBJ2-7, the V gene TRBV6-2 or TRBV6-3; either TRBD1 or TRBD2 may fit D (5 bases each). Germline values: CDR1 MNHEY, CDR2 SVGEGT. V was pared by 7 bases and J by 0 bases, with 19 bases between. The CDR3 is 16 residues long. Here the CDR3 DNA reads TGTGCCAGCACCCCTATCCGGGGCGGATACTCCTACGAGCAGTACTTC. This gives the protein CASTPIRGGYSYEQYF.

The chain joins TRBV15 to TRBJ1-2, with a possible D match to TRBD1 (5 bases). The CDR3 spans 14 residues. V was cut by 3 bases and J by 4 bases, with 12 bases left in between. CDR1 is LNHNV and CDR2 is YYDKDF in the germline V gene (reference sequence). Here the CDR3 DNA reads TGTGCCACCAGCAGGTCCTCTAGGGGCTATGGCTACACCTTC. Translating it yields CATSRSSRGYGYTF.

V usage is TRBV12-3 or TRBV12-4 and J usage is TRBJ2-5, with 8 bases fitting TRBD2. After removal of 5 bases from V and 5 bases from J, the junction contained 7 bases not matched to a gene. The length of the CDR3 is 14 residues. The CDR3 region has the DNA TGTGCCAGCAGTCCCGACGGGAGGGGGGAGACCCAGTACTTC. It encodes CASSPDGRGETQYF.

This clonotype was observed a handful of times. CDR3 protein: CASSPGTQRPDTQYF. As DNA, the CDR3 is TGTGCCAGCAGCCCAGGGACTCAACGACCAGATACGCAGTATTTT. This chain links TRBV7-2 with TRBJ2-3, with D possibly being TRBD2 (6 bases). Germline CDR1 is SGHTA and CDR2 is FQGNSA. The CDR3 sequence is 15 residues long. V lost 5 bases to trimming and J lost 4 bases, with 16 bases between them.

This clonotype was observed a handful of times. CDR3 loop: CASSLNRGSNQPQHF. CDR3 coding DNA: TGTGCCAGTAGCCTTAACAGGGGTAGCAATCAGCCCCAGCATTTT. The V and J genes are TRBV19 and TRBJ1-5; 7 nucleotides line up with TRBD1. CDR3 length: 15 residues. Trimming removed 6 bases from V and 0 bases from J; junction bases left unmatched: 5. CDR1 and CDR2 from the germline V gene are LNHDA and SQIVND (reference sequence).

The J gene is TRBJ2-3, the V gene TRBV20-1; TRBD2 matches 12 bases. V was pared by 6 bases and J by 0 bases, with 7 bases of the junction left unmatched. CDR1 is DFQATT, CDR2 SNEGSKA, per germline (reference sequence). The CDR3 is 16 amino acids. CDR3 coding DNA: TGCAGTGCGACCAGACTAGCGGGGGACAGCACAGATACGCAGTATTTT. Its protein is CSATRLAGDSTDTQYF.